Below, 14 T cell receptor beta chains from the same sample are listed, as sequenced in a study of cytomegalovirus exposure and HLA in healthy donors (dated by TCRdb to about 2017). Library prep was done by the immunoSEQ multiplex PCR assay. The source is immuneACCESS, and TCRdb retained only in-frame sequences with V and J called. Part of the clones is not carried over; for the studies checked, unresolved V genes explain less than half of this, and the remainder is unexplained. The sample profile shows 250,000 to 400,000 clones; 88% of them were found once. Of the sample, roughly 0.96% falls within the top ten clones. Sequenced material: PBMCs. The source of these receptors is a man aged 25 to 45 in good health and CMV-seronegative.

The CDR3, as DNA: TGTGCCAGCAGCCCTTTTGCAGGTGGAAGCAATCAGCCCCAGCATTTT. As protein: CASSPFAGGSNQPQHF. The chain has TRBV2 and TRBJ1-5, with D unresolved. This CDR3 comprises 16 residues. The ends were cut back, 6 bases at V and 1 base at J, with 16 bases in the middle. The germline V gene encodes CDR1 SNHLY and CDR2 FYNNEI.

This chain uses TRBV5-1 with TRBJ2-5; maybe TRBD2 (5 bases). V lost 0 bases, J lost 4 bases, and 10 bases lay in between. The germline gives CDR1 SGHRS, CDR2 YFSETQ. This CDR3 is 14 amino acids long. This chain's CDR3 is CASSLGREGETQYF. CDR3 sequence (DNA): TGCGCCAGCAGCTTGGGTCGGGAAGGAGAGACCCAGTACTTC. Together with reference TRBV5-1 and TRBJ2-5, the CDR3 gives the full variable domain: KAGVTQTPRYLIKTRGQQVTLSCSPISGHRSVSWYQQTPGQGLQFLFEYFSETQRNKGNFPGRFSGRQFSNSRSEMNVSTLELGDSALYLCASSLGREGETQYFGPGTRLLVL.

The V gene is TRBV19, the J gene TRBJ1-1; D is undetermined. The CDR3 loop spans 12 amino acids. V lost 5 bases and J 1 base, leaving 5 bases between the germline ends. CDR1 is LNHDA, CDR2 SQIVND, per germline (reference sequence). CDR3 amino acids: CASSFQNTEAFF. CDR3 in DNA: TGTGCCAGTAGTTTCCAGAACACTGAAGCTTTCTTT.

This clone was seen a single time. The V call is TRBV10-2, the J call TRBJ1-6; D unclear. The germline CDR1 and CDR2 sequences are WSHSY and SAAADI. Between the trimmed V and J ends, which lost 7 bases and 4 bases, there was a span of 11 bases. The CDR3 totals 14 residues. The CDR3 region has the DNA TGCGCCAGCAAATCGGGGAATTATAATTCACCCCTCCACTTT. This encodes CASKSGNYNSPLHF.

The chain recombines TRBV19 with TRBJ1-5, with D perhaps matching TRBD1 (5 bases). CDR3 length: 14 residues. V was pared by 5 bases and J by 3 bases, with 11 bases between. Germline CDR1 and CDR2: LNHDA and SQIVND (reference sequence). The CDR3 reads CASSAGRINQPQHF. CDR3 nucleotide sequence: TGTGCCAGTAGTGCGGGACGGATCAATCAGCCCCAGCATTTT.

This clone has just one count. The CDR3 is CASSQVSSGPDTQYF. The CDR3, as DNA: TGCGCCAGCAGCCAAGTTTCTAGCGGGCCAGATACGCAGTATTTT. The chain couples TRBV4-3 to TRBJ2-3; TRBD2 matches 8 bases. CDR3 size: 15 residues. V gave up 1 base and J gave up 4 bases; unmatched junction bases: 4. The germline gives CDR1 LGHNA, CDR2 YSLEER.

This clone appeared a few times. The chain links TRBV2 to TRBJ1-2, with 9 bases lining up with TRBD1. J lost 6 bases, V lost 9 bases, and 8 bases had no gene match. Germline V gene data show CDR1 as SNHLY and CDR2 as FYNNEI. The CDR3 has 13 residues. CDR3 sequence reads: CASQGWTGDGYTF. Written as DNA, the CDR3 is TGTGCCAGTCAGGGTTGGACAGGGGATGGCTACACCTTC. Supplemented by reference TRBV2 and TRBJ1-2, the full variable domain reads EPEVTQTPSHQVTQMGQEVILRCVPISNHLYFYWYRQILGQKVEFLVSFYNNEISEKSEIFDDQFSVERPDGSNFTLKIRSTKLEDSAMYFCASQGWTGDGYTFGSGTRLTVV.

The chain has TRBV9 and TRBJ2-3; TRBD2 matches 8 bases. The ends lost 4 bases at V and 2 bases at J; junction bases unmatched: 15. The CDR3 totals 18 residues. Germline CDR1 is SGDLS and CDR2 is YYNGEE. The CDR3 sequence: CASSPLGGGPLTTDTQYF. CDR3 nucleotides: TGTGCCAGCAGCCCCCTAGGCGGGGGGCCCCTTACCACAGATACGCAGTATTTT. Filled out from reference TRBV9 and TRBJ2-3, the complete variable domain reads DSGVTQTPKHLITATGQRVTLRCSPRSGDLSVYWYQQSLDQGLQFLIQYYNGEERAKGNILERFSAQQFPDLHSELNLSSLELGDSALYFCASSPLGGGPLTTDTQYFGPGTRLTVL.

The chain joins TRBV15 to TRBJ1-2; no clear D. Germline CDR1 reads LNHNV; CDR2 reads YYDKDF (reference sequence). CDR3 length: 14 amino acids. Trimming stripped 1 base from V and 7 bases from J, with 13 bases between. The CDR3 DNA follows: TGTGCCACCAGCAGAGGTGCGGGCGCGGGTGGCTACACCTTC. The encoded protein is CATSRGAGAGGYTF.

For this clone: Other nucleotide sequences from this sample produce the same CDR3. V and J are TRBV20-1 and TRBJ1-1; the D is unclear. The CDR3 runs to 11 residues. Germline CDR1 and CDR2: DFQATT and SNEGSKA (reference sequence). Between the trimmed V and J ends, which lost 5 bases and 1 base, there was a span of 5 bases. The CDR3 protein is CSAAGNTEAFF. CDR3 coding DNA: TGCAGTGCTGCCGGGAACACTGAAGCTTTCTTT.

The genes are TRBV18 and TRBJ2-1; possible D gene TRBD2, 7 bases. CDR1 KGHSH and CDR2 LQKENI come from the germline V gene. CDR3 length equals 15 residues. V was cut by 5 bases and J by 0 bases, with 11 bases left in between. The CDR3 reads CASSSGGPSYNEQFF. The CDR3 nucleotides are TGTGCCAGCTCATCGGGGGGCCCCTCCTACAATGAGCAGTTCTTC. The variable domain in full, with the rest retrieved from reference TRBV18 and TRBJ2-1, is NAGVMQNPRHLVRRRGQEARLRCSPMKGHSHVYWYRQLPEEGLKFMVYLQKENIIDESGMPKERFSAEFPKEGPSILRIQQVVRGDSAAYFCASSSGGPSYNEQFFGPGTRLTVL.

The chain links TRBV5-1 to TRBJ2-7; maybe TRBD1 (5 bases). Germline values: CDR1 SGHRS, CDR2 YFSETQ. The CDR3 has 14 amino acids. Trimming took off 0 bases at V and 1 base at J, with 8 bases between the two ends. As DNA, the CDR3 is TGCGCCAGCAGCTTGGCAGGGATGTCCTACGAGCAGTACTTC. Translated: CASSLAGMSYEQYF.

V is TRBV5-4 and J is TRBJ1-1; TRBD1 matches 8 bases. This CDR3 is built from 17 residues. The ends lost 4 bases at V and 1 base at J; junction bases unmatched: 12. CDR1 is SGHNT and CDR2 is YYREEE in the germline V gene (reference sequence). As DNA, the CDR3 is TGTGCCAGCAGCGGGGGGTATCAGGGGGCGCGGAACACTGAAGCTTTCTTT. Translation: CASSGGYQGARNTEAFF.

As to this clone: This sample also contains other DNA sequences that code for the same CDR3. The gene calls are TRBV29-1 and TRBJ2-2; D is perhaps TRBD1 (5 bases). Germline-derived CDR1 and CDR2 are SQVTM and ANQGSEA. This CDR3 is built from 13 residues. V was trimmed by 3 bases and J by 2 bases, leaving 7 bases between them. CDR3 in amino acids: CSVDRGNTGELFF. CDR3 nucleotides: TGCAGCGTTGATAGGGGTAACACCGGGGAGCTGTTTTTT.